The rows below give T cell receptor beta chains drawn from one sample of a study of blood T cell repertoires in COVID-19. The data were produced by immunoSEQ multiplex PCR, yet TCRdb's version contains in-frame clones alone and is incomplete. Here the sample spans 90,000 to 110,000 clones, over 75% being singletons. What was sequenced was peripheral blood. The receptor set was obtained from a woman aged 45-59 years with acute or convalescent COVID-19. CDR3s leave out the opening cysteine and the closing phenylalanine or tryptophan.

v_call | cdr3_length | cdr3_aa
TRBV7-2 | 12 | ASSPHDRRYEQY
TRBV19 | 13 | ASIQGKGTNTEAF
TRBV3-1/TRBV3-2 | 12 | ASSQDRYTGELF
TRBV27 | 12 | ASSRTGRVYEQY
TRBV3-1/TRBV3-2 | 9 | ASSKGEKLF
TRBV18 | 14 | ASSPRGGIGIGGYT
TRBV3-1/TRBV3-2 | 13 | ASSPTLGYGDTIY
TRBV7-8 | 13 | ASSFSGEGYQPQH
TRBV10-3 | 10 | AISQTLYGYT
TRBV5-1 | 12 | ASSSGTGVHGYT
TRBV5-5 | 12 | ASSSGRVGYGYT
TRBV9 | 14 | ASSVEGTGADYGYT
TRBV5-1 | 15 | ASSLESGIPLTDTQY
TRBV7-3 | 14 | ASSLQGAGSPSPLH
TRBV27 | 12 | ASSFDSPNQPQH
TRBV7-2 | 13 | ASSLASTANYGYT
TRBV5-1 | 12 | ASRATGGNTEAF
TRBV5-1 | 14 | ASSLALAGALETQY
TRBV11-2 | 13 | ASSPGLAATDTQY
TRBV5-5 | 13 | ASSSRGQGLSEAF
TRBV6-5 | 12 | ASSYDLANTEAF
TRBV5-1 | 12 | ASSATGEQYEQY
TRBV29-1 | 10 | SVVRGAYEAF
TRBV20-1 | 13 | SASGLAGTWDTQY
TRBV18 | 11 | ASSLTGDTEAF
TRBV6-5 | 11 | ASRTGGSYEQY
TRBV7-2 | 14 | ASSQLRTGGTDTQY
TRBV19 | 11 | ASRTRPGETQY
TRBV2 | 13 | ASKGDWNSNQPQH